A selection of T cell receptor beta chains follows, all from one sample in a study of cytomegalovirus exposure and HLA in healthy donors. TCRdb's table, derived via immunoSEQ multiplex PCR, lists solely in-frame clones and lacks some. The data hold 180,000 or so clones, with about 88% observed a single time. Material for sequencing was PBMCs. These receptors were taken from a woman in her twenties or thirties in good health and CMV-seronegative. The CDR3 runs from the conserved cysteine through the conserved F or W. Each record gives: D gene, J gene, V gene, clone size, CDR3 protein, CDR3 DNA. A D gene is named only where the DNA matches it firmly. Part of the rows lack a size; the others show once, few, many or a class for expanded clones.

TRBD2 TRBJ2-1 TRBV2 - CASSEALRGGLAGDNEQFF TGTGCCAGCAGTGAAGCGCTTCGGGGAGGGCTAGCGGGGGACAATGAGCAGTTCTTC
TRBD2 TRBJ2-1 TRBV7-3 - CASSPGGGASGRYVYNEQFF TGTGCCAGCAGCCCGGGGGGAGGGGCTAGCGGGAGGTACGTTTATAATGAGCAGTTCTTC
TRBD2 TRBJ2-1 TRBV9 - CASSPQVTGGISEQFF TGTGCCAGCAGCCCCCAAGTGACGGGAGGGATTAGTGAGCAGTTCTTC
TRBD2 TRBJ2-7 TRBV28 - CASQSGTPYEQYF TGTGCCAGCCAAAGCGGGACTCCCTACGAGCAGTACTTC
- TRBJ1-4 TRBV5-1 - CASSLGPTGEEKLFF TGCGCCAGCAGCTTGGGGCCTACCGGAGAGGAAAAACTGTTTTTT
- TRBJ2-1 TRBV6-1 - CATKGGRSYNEQFF TGTGCCACCAAAGGGGGTAGATCCTACAATGAGCAGTTCTTC
- TRBJ1-1 TRBV6-1 - CASIYGALNTEAFF TGTGCCAGCATCTATGGGGCGTTGAACACTGAAGCTTTCTTT
- TRBJ2-2 TRBV5-1 - CASSFRETGELFF TGCGCCAGCAGCTTCCGGGAAACCGGGGAGCTGTTTTTT
- TRBJ2-1 TRBV11-2 few CASSLAMSSYNEQFF TGTGCCAGCAGCTTAGCTATGTCCTCCTACAATGAGCAGTTCTTC
- TRBJ2-2 TRBV5-1 - CASSLDGLNTAELFF TGCGCCAGCAGCTTGGACGGACTTAACACCGCGGAGCTGTTTTTT
- TRBJ2-3 TRBV5-4 - CASSLQRRSTDTQYF TGTGCCAGCAGCTTGCAGCGGCGAAGCACAGATACGCAGTATTTT
- TRBJ2-7 TRBV6-1 - CASSEAMMSGYEQYF TGTGCCAGCAGTGAAGCGATGATGTCGGGCTACGAGCAGTACTTC
TRBD2 TRBJ2-7 TRBV19 - CASSPRGTSGGFSYEQYF TGTGCCAGTAGTCCGAGGGGAACTAGCGGGGGGTTTTCCTACGAGCAGTACTTC
TRBD2 TRBJ2-5 TRBV11-2 - CASGIGLAEETQYF TGTGCCAGCGGAATCGGACTAGCGGAAGAGACCCAGTACTTC
TRBD2 TRBJ2-2 TRBV4-1 - CASRRLAGGSGELFF TGCGCCAGCAGACGTCTAGCGGGGGGTTCCGGGGAGCTGTTTTTT
- TRBJ2-5 TRBV7-8 - CASSLVREETQYF TGTGCCAGCAGCTTAGTCAGGGAAGAGACCCAGTACTTC
TRBD1 TRBJ2-2 TRBV7-3 - CASSRPTGTGFGELFF TGTGCCAGCAGCCGTCCGACCGGGACAGGGTTCGGGGAGCTGTTTTTT
- TRBJ2-1 TRBV5-1 - CASSLDSYNEQFF TGCGCCAGCAGCTTGGACAGTTACAATGAGCAGTTCTTC
TRBD1 TRBJ2-2 TRBV18 - CASSPNTGTDTGELFF TGTGCCAGCTCACCCAATACCGGGACAGACACCGGGGAGCTGTTTTTT
- TRBJ2-7 TRBV7-6 - CAKRTTSYEQYF TGTGCCAAGAGGACTACTTCATACGAGCAGTACTTC
- TRBJ2-5 TRBV25-1 - CASSDGGNQETQYF TGTGCCAGCAGTGATGGCGGGAACCAAGAGACCCAGTACTTC
TRBD2 TRBJ2-3 TRBV27 - CASSLSTVSGENTDTQYF TGTGCCAGCAGTTTATCGACGGTTAGCGGGGAGAACACAGATACGCAGTATTTT
TRBD1 TRBJ1-1 TRBV19 - CASSTQGAGTEAFF TGTGCCAGTAGTACCCAGGGGGCTGGCACTGAAGCTTTCTTT
- TRBJ1-1 TRBV5-1 - CASSLAQVNTEAFF TGCGCCAGCAGCTTGGCCCAGGTGAACACTGAAGCTTTCTTT
TRBD2 TRBJ2-3 TRBV11-3 - CASSQRGVVDTQYF TGTGCCAGCAGCCAACGGGGGGTAGTAGATACGCAGTATTTT
TRBD2 TRBJ2-7 TRBV20-1 few CSARTPGLAYF TGCAGTGCTAGAACCCCGGGACTAGCTTACTTC
TRBD1 TRBJ1-5 TRBV7-3 - CASSPDRDSNQPQHF TGTGCCAGCAGCCCTGACAGGGATAGCAATCAGCCCCAGCATTTT
- TRBJ1-4 TRBV6-1 - CASSRQTRLEKLFF TGTGCCAGCAGCAGACAGACCCGTCTTGAAAAACTGTTTTTT
- TRBJ2-6 TRBV7-3 - CASSAGRGSGANVLTF TGTGCCAGCAGCGCCGGACGGGGCTCTGGGGCCAACGTCCTGACTTTC
TRBD1 TRBJ1-1 TRBV19 few CASSPTYDRGPTEAFF TGTGCCAGTAGTCCCACCTATGACAGGGGGCCCACTGAAGCTTTCTTT
- TRBJ2-1 TRBV5-1 once CASKEGQYNEQFF TGCGCCAGCAAGGAGGGACAGTACAATGAGCAGTTCTTC
- TRBJ1-5 TRBV9 - CASSEGTQGNQPQHF TGTGCCAGCAGCGAAGGGACTCAAGGCAATCAGCCCCAGCATTTT
TRBD2 TRBJ2-7 TRBV5-4 - CASSGLTSSSGEQYF TGTGCCAGCAGCGGACTGACTAGCAGCTCTGGGGAGCAGTACTTC
TRBD1 TRBJ1-2 TRBV27 - CASSTWDRVGYTF TGTGCCAGCAGTACCTGGGACAGGGTTGGCTACACCTTC
TRBD2 TRBJ2-4 TRBV2 - CASIAGAVKNIQYF TGTGCCAGCATCGCGGGAGCAGTCAAAAACATTCAGTACTTC
- TRBJ1-3 TRBV29-1 - CSVGTGEGNTIYF TGCAGCGTTGGGACGGGAGAAGGAAACACCATATATTTT
- TRBJ1-2 TRBV7-9 once CSSSPRGSTNYGYTF TGTTCCAGCAGCCCTCGGGGATCAACTAACTATGGCTACACCTTC
TRBD2 TRBJ2-1 TRBV6-4 - CARHFGGAYEQFF TGTGCCAGACACTTCGGGGGGGCTTATGAGCAGTTCTTC
TRBD1 TRBJ1-2 TRBV28 once CASSLRGPYGYTF TGTGCCAGCAGTCTCAGGGGGCCCTATGGCTACACCTTC
TRBD1 TRBJ2-2 TRBV5-1 - CASSSQRPGQTTGELFF TGCGCCAGCAGCTCACAACGTCCGGGACAGACGACCGGGGAGCTGTTTTTT
TRBD2 TRBJ2-1 TRBV7-2 - CASSLRRGANNEQFF TGTGCCAGCAGCTTAAGGCGGGGGGCGAACAATGAGCAGTTCTTC
- TRBJ2-1 TRBV11-2 - CASQVGAPRNEQFF TGTGCCAGCCAAGTAGGAGCGCCGCGTAATGAGCAGTTCTTC
- TRBJ2-2 TRBV9 few CASSPRPANTGELFF TGTGCCAGCAGCCCCCGCCCGGCGAACACCGGGGAGCTGTTTTTT
TRBD2 TRBJ2-1 TRBV19 - CASSLWLAGADEQFF TGTGCCAGTAGTCTTTGGCTAGCGGGGGCAGATGAGCAGTTCTTC
TRBD1 TRBJ2-2 TRBV7-9 - CASSLDVRQGTTGELFF TGTGCCAGCAGCTTAGATGTGCGACAGGGTACCACCGGGGAGCTGTTTTTT